One and the same sample provided the 13 T cell receptor beta chains below, sequenced in a study of response to subunit inactivated influenza vaccine. TCRdb re-analysed the RT-PCR reads in MiXCR, keeping a single row per CDR3 protein. In the table there are hundreds of thousands of distinct CDR3 sequences, about 15% of which are singletons. This material consisted of PBMCs from blood, taken approximately 15 days before vaccination. Every receptor here comes from a man aged 45-65 years who received an inactivated influenza vaccine.

The V call is TRBV3-1, the J call TRBJ2-1; a possible D gene is TRBD1 (6 bases). Germline V gene data show CDR1 as LGHDT and CDR2 as YNNKEL (reference sequence). This CDR3 is built from 12 residues. Trimming took 5 bases from V and 9 from J, leaving 11 bases between them. Here the CDR3 DNA reads TGTGCCAGCAGCAAGTTGGGGGCTGAGCAGTTCTTC. Translation: CASSKLGAEQFF.

This clonotype was counted between two and nine times. The chain is built from TRBV2 and TRBJ2-4; tentatively, D is TRBD2 (5 bases). The CDR3 has 13 amino acids. Germline values: CDR1 SNHLY, CDR2 FYNNEI. The ends were cut back, 1 base at V and 9 bases at J, with 10 bases in the middle. The CDR3 sequence is CASSEGGFPIQYF. CDR3 nucleotide sequence: TGTGCCAGCAGTGAAGGAGGGTTCCCCATTCAGTACTTC.

This clonotype was seen a few times. This chain uses TRBV15 with TRBJ2-1, with 13 nucleotides matching TRBD2. This CDR3 spans 18 amino acids. The ends lost 5 bases at V and 6 bases at J; junction bases unmatched: 13. Germline-derived CDR1 and CDR2 are LNHNV and YYDKDF (reference sequence). CDR3 nucleotides: TGTGCCACCAGCGGCCTTCCGGGACTAGCGGGAAGCCTCAATGAGCAGTTCTTC. It is translated as CATSGLPGLAGSLNEQFF.

The chain has TRBV4-3 and TRBJ1-3; D is unclear. Germline CDR1 LGHNA, CDR2 YSLEER. V was pared by 0 bases and J by 7 bases, with 16 bases between. This CDR3 region has 16 residues. The CDR3, as DNA: TGCGCCAGCAGCCAAGATAGGAGTGGCGCATCTAACACCATATATTTT. Amino acid sequence: CASSQDRSGASNTIYF.

The chain employs TRBV3-1 and TRBJ2-5; D is unresolved. The CDR3 extends over 14 amino acids. CDR1 LGHDT and CDR2 YNNKEL come from the germline V gene (reference sequence). The germline V and J ends were trimmed by 4 bases and 1 base, with 10 bases remaining between them. CDR3 nucleotides: TGTGCCAGCAGCCGGGAAATCCGCCAAGAGACCCAGTACTTC. Translated: CASSREIRQETQYF.

The chain employs TRBV3-1 and TRBJ2-6, with 7 positions matching TRBD2. J gave up 2 bases and V 4 bases, and 8 bases lay outside the gene matches. Germline V gene data show CDR1 as LGHDT and CDR2 as YNNKEL (reference sequence). The CDR3 contains 17 residues. The CDR3 region has the DNA TGTGCCAGCAGCCCCTTGGGGGGGGAAGCTGGGGCCAACGTCCTGACTTTC. As protein: CASSPLGGEAGANVLTF.

This clonotype showed up just a few times. The J gene is TRBJ2-1, the V gene TRBV20-1; D possibly corresponds to TRBD2 (6 bases). Germline values: CDR1 DFQATT, CDR2 SNEGSKA (reference sequence). V lost 5 bases to trimming and J lost 4 bases, with 9 bases between them. The CDR3 length is 12 residues. DNA of the CDR3: TGCAGTGCTGGGACTGCATACAATGAGCAGTTCTTC. Its translation is CSAGTAYNEQFF.

CDR3 sequence: CSATTARGKETQYF. The CDR3 region has the DNA TGCAGTGCTACCACGGCCAGGGGGAAAGAGACCCAGTACTTC. The rearrangement links TRBV20-1 to TRBJ2-5; TRBD1 agrees at 7 bases. CDR3 length equals 14 residues. Losses at the gene ends were 4 bases for V and 3 bases for J; bases not matched to a gene: 8. The germline gives CDR1 DFQATT, CDR2 SNEGSKA (reference sequence).

This clonotype was seen a handful of times. This rearrangement joins TRBV9 to TRBJ2-7, with TRBD1 matching 8 bases. The CDR3 has 15 residues. Germline V gene lookup returns CDR1 SGDLS and CDR2 YYNGEE. The V segment lost 4 bases and the J segment 3 bases; nucleotides outside the gene matches: 9. The CDR3 sequence: CASSPPPGQDYEQYF. The CDR3 bases are TGTGCCAGCAGCCCACCTCCGGGACAGGACTACGAGCAGTACTTC.

The CDR3 DNA reads as TGTGCCAGCAACCGGGACCGACAAGCTAACTATGGCTACACCTTC. As protein: CASNRDRQANYGYTF. V gene TRBV2 combines with J gene TRBJ1-2; TRBD1 might be the D (5 bases). The germline CDR1 and CDR2 sequences are SNHLY and FYNNEI. V was shortened by 7 bases and J by 0 bases, with 15 bases between the two germline ends. The CDR3 totals 15 residues.

This clonotype was seen more than once but under ten times. The J gene is TRBJ2-1, the V gene TRBV11-2, with TRBD1 identical over 8 bases. Unmatched junction bases numbered 8, after V lost 9 bases and J lost 4 bases. Germline CDR1 and CDR2: SGHAT and FQNNGV. The CDR3 extends over 14 amino acids. In DNA form, the CDR3 reads TGTGCCAGGACAGGGGTCTACGAATACAATGAGCAGTTCTTC. It codes for CARTGVYEYNEQFF.

The table lists this clonotype with a few counts. This sequence joins TRBV4-2 and TRBJ2-3; D is unclear. The CDR3 contains 14 residues. Germline-derived CDR1 and CDR2 are LGHNA and YNFKEQ. Trimming left V 0 bases short and J 5 bases short, with 9 bases between. As DNA, the CDR3 is TGTGCCAGCAGCCAAGATCCCAGGATAGATACGCAGTATTTT. Translation gives CASSQDPRIDTQYF.

In this sample, this clonotype turned up many times. The rearrangement links TRBV11-2 to TRBJ2-5; D gene uncertain. The CDR3 totals 12 residues. The V gene lost 4 bases and the J gene lost 6 bases, with 9 bases spanning the gap. Germline V lookup: CDR1 SGHAT, CDR2 FQNNGV. The CDR3 bases are TGTGCCAGCAGCTCCGGCGTTCAGACCCAGTACTTC. It specifies CASSSGVQTQYF.